This passage covers 4 T cell receptor beta chains from one sample sequenced in a study of T cell responses to AZD1222 COVID-19 vaccine. Sequencing was performed with immunoSEQ multiplex PCR; in TCRdb, only in-frame clones are kept and a portion is missing. The table has about 140,000 clones, roughly 90% seen once. Sample: peripheral blood, taken 28 days after the second AZD1222 dose. These receptors were collected from an adult who received the AZD1222 COVID-19 vaccine.

This chain connects TRBV28 to TRBJ1-5, with TRBD1 as a possible D gene (6 bases). Deletions cut 6 bases from V and 7 bases from J, with 22 bases between. The CDR3 length is 16 residues. The germline V gene has CDR1 MDHEN and CDR2 SYDVKM. CDR3 coding DNA: TGTGCCAGCAGGTGGGGTGTAGGGGGGGGCCAGCAGCCCCAGCATTTT. It specifies CASRWGVGGGQQPQHF.

The gene calls are TRBV6-6 and TRBJ2-7; 15 nucleotides match TRBD2. The J segment lost 4 bases and the V segment lost 10 bases, leaving 8 bases of the junction unmatched. The CDR3 is 15 residues long. Per germline, CDR1 MNHNY and CDR2 SVGAGI (reference sequence). DNA of the CDR3: TGTGCCATCGGGACTAGCGGGAGGTCCGGATACGAGCAGTACTTC. Translated: CAIGTSGRSGYEQYF.

This chain joins TRBV6-5 and TRBJ2-4, with a weak D call TRBD1 (7 bases). V lost 6 bases to trimming and J lost 7 bases, with 16 bases between them. CDR1 and CDR2 (germline): MNHEY, SVGAGI. The CDR3 has 14 residues. CDR3 nucleotides: TGTGCCAGCAGCGCGGGACAGCAGGGGAACATTCAGTACTTC. The encoded protein is CASSAGQQGNIQYF.

The rearrangement uses TRBV12-5 and TRBJ1-3, with D tentatively TRBD1 (6 bases). This CDR3 has 14 amino acids. Trimming took off 5 bases at V and 0 bases at J, with 8 bases between the two ends. Germline V gene lookup returns CDR1 LGHNT and CDR2 FRNRAP. CDR3 in DNA: TGTGCTAGTGGTGAGGGACACTCTGGAAACACCATATATTTT. This translates into CASGEGHSGNTIYF.